This T cell receptor (beta chain) was recovered during a study of cytomegalovirus exposure and HLA in healthy donors. Study observations and caveats: Within the data, a cluster of highly shared sequence variants was likely a sequencing artifact. Reportedly, fewer N-insertions than the approximately 650-donor mean appeared in an Asian-associated ancestry cluster in a later analysis.

60 Vbeta and 13 Jbeta primers were used in PCR. Clones were sequenced by immunoSEQ multiplex PCR, and TCRdb holds only the in-frame ones, with some missing. The sample records approximately 180,000 clones, around 80% being singletons. As for this clone: As yet, its antigen is unknown.

The receptor was isolated from a woman aged 40 to 49 in good health and CMV-seronegative. The sequencing sample was made of PBMCs.

CDR3 in DNA: TGTGCCACCCGACAGGGGAATAATTCACCCCTCCACTTT. Translated, it gives CATRQGNNSPLHF. The chain combines TRBV10-3 with TRBJ1-6; 8 bases fit TRBD1. V dropped 10 bases and J dropped 5; count of bases not matched to a gene: 4. CDR3 size: 13 residues. Germline-derived CDR1 and CDR2 are ENHRY and SYGVKD.